These 27 T cell receptor beta chains originate from one sample sequenced in a study of blood T cell repertoires in COVID-19. The protocol was immunoSEQ multiplex PCR, while the TCRdb copy is restricted to in-frame clones and leaves out a portion. The table includes about 100,000 clones, 80% detected once. The source material was peripheral blood. The receptor source for this set is a man between 65 and 85 years old with active or convalescent COVID-19.

The chain recombines TRBV10-1 with TRBJ2-3; no clear D. The CDR3 consists of 15 residues. From germline, CDR1 is WNHNN and CDR2 SYGVQD (reference sequence). Trimming took off 6 bases at V and 0 bases at J, with 13 bases between the two ends. CDR3 sequence reads: CASRGNDKSTDTQYF. The CDR3 nucleotides are TGCGCCAGCAGAGGAAACGACAAAAGCACAGATACGCAGTATTTT.

The chain links TRBV6-6 to TRBJ1-5, with 8 bases aligning to TRBD1. Per the germline V gene, CDR1 is MNHNY and CDR2 is SVGAGI (reference sequence). The CDR3 runs 16 residues. J gave up 5 bases and V 5 bases, and 11 bases lay outside the gene matches. Written as DNA, the CDR3 is TGTGCCAGCAGTCCGCCGCCTGGACAGGGTGATCAGCCCCAGCATTTT. Amino acids: CASSPPPGQGDQPQHF.

In its sample, this clone was seen once. This chain joins TRBV4-1 and TRBJ2-1, with 7 bases aligning to TRBD2. V shed 1 base, J shed 7 bases, and the junction held 13 bases outside the gene matches. Germline values: CDR1 MGHRA, CDR2 YSYEKL. The CDR3 length is 17 residues. The CDR3 sequence: CASSQVLIGGSRNEQFF. CDR3 nucleotides: TGCGCCAGCAGCCAAGTTTTGATTGGCGGGAGTCGTAATGAGCAGTTCTTC.

CDR3 loop: CASSLKGYNSPLHF. CDR3 in DNA: TGTGCCAGCAGTTTGAAGGGGTATAATTCACCCCTCCACTTT. The chain is built from TRBV28 and TRBJ1-6; D is perhaps TRBD1 (5 bases). The CDR3 runs 14 residues. From germline, CDR1 is MDHEN and CDR2 SYDVKM. Trimming cost V 3 bases and J 4 bases, with 7 bases left between them.

This clone turned up a few times. This chain uses TRBV19 with TRBJ1-1; D gene uncertain. The CDR3 length is 11 residues. Trimming cost V 7 bases and J 4 bases, with 7 bases left between them. Per germline, CDR1 LNHDA and CDR2 SQIVND (reference sequence). The CDR3 DNA sequence: TGTGCCAGTACTGTAGCCACTGAAGCTTTCTTT. This translates into CASTVATEAFF.

The V call is TRBV5-1, the J call TRBJ2-3, with D hard to call. V was clipped by 0 bases and J by 0 bases, with 11 bases between them. This CDR3 comprises 16 residues. The germline V gene encodes CDR1 SGHRS and CDR2 YFSETQ. CDR3 DNA: TGCGCCAGCAGCTTGGGTCTCTTTCGTAGCACAGATACGCAGTATTTT. This sequence encodes CASSLGLFRSTDTQYF.

In DNA, the CDR3 is TGTGCCAGCAGTAGCGGACTCCAAAGCGGTGAGCAGTTCTTC. Protein: CASSSGLQSGEQFF. The J gene is TRBJ2-1, the V gene TRBV6-4; possible D gene TRBD2, 5 bases. CDR3 length equals 14 residues. Trimming left V 5 bases short and J 9 bases short, with 17 bases between. Germline-derived CDR1 and CDR2 are MRHNA and SNTAGT.

The chain uses TRBV11-2 and TRBJ2-1; 10 bases map to TRBD2. This CDR3 comprises 17 residues. In germline, CDR1 is SGHAT, CDR2 FQNNGV. Trimming cost V 4 bases and J 7 bases; bases outside gene matches: 13. The CDR3 loop reads CASSSPLVASGSNEQFF. CDR3 sequence (DNA): TGTGCCAGCAGCTCACCCCTAGTGGCTAGCGGGAGTAATGAGCAGTTCTTC.

The genes are TRBV25-1 and TRBJ2-3; the match to TRBD2 covers 7 bases. The V gene end was trimmed by 6 bases and the J gene end by 0 bases; junction bases not matched to a gene: 9. The CDR3 is 16 amino acids. Germline lookup yields CDR1 MGHDK and CDR2 SYGVNS. The CDR3 is CASSATLAASTDTQYF. The CDR3 region has the DNA TGTGCCAGCAGCGCAACCCTAGCGGCTAGCACAGATACGCAGTATTTT.

CDR3 DNA: TGTGCCAGCAGCGCCGGACAGGCTAATGAAAAACTGTTTTTT. Its translation is CASSAGQANEKLFF. The chain recombines TRBV9 with TRBJ1-4; TRBD1 agrees at 7 bases. CDR1 and CDR2 (germline): SGDLS, YYNGEE. With V trimmed by 3 bases and J by 3 bases, 2 bases remained unmatched. CDR3 size: 14 residues.

This clone has a handful of counts. The V gene is TRBV7-9, the J gene TRBJ1-5, with a weak D call TRBD1 (6 bases). This CDR3 has 12 residues. Trimming took off 1 base at V and 10 bases at J, with 8 bases between the two ends. Germline CDR1 SEHNR, CDR2 FQNEAQ (reference sequence). CDR3 sequence: CASSLGGTPQHF. The CDR3 DNA sequence: TGTGCCAGCAGCTTAGGGGGGACACCCCAGCATTTT. The full variable domain, rest sourced from reference TRBV7-9 and TRBJ1-5, is DTGVSQNPRHKITKRGQNVTFRCDPISEHNRLYWYRQTLGQGPEFLTYFQNEAQLEKSRLLSDRFSAERPKGSFSTLEIQRTEQGDSAMYLCASSLGGTPQHFGDGTRLSIL.

The chain has TRBV7-2 and TRBJ2-5, with D possibly TRBD2 on 5 matching bases. Per the germline V gene, CDR1 is SGHTA and CDR2 is FQGNSA. The CDR3 is made up of 14 amino acids. V lost 6 bases to trimming and J lost 1 base, with 12 bases between them. CDR3 bases: TGTGCCAGCAGTCCCGGAGGACCCCAAGAGACCCAGTACTTC. This codes for CASSPGGPQETQYF.

The chain is built from TRBV27 and TRBJ1-6; no clear D. The V gene's germline CDR1 is MNHEY and CDR2 SMNVEV (reference sequence). The V end was cut by 6 bases, the J end by 7 bases, with 13 bases between. The CDR3 loop spans 14 amino acids. CDR3 coding DNA: TGTGCCAGCAGCGTCGGGGTTTTGAATTCACCCCTCCACTTT. Encoded protein: CASSVGVLNSPLHF.

The genes are TRBV5-4 and TRBJ2-2; TRBD1 might be the D (6 bases). Looked up from germline, CDR1 is SGHNT and CDR2 is YYREEE (reference sequence). The V end was cut by 4 bases, the J end by 2 bases, with 12 bases between. The CDR3 covers 15 residues. CDR3 residues: CASSRGQLNTGELFF. CDR3 sequence (DNA): TGTGCCAGCAGCCGTGGACAGCTAAACACCGGGGAGCTGTTTTTT.

This sequence joins TRBV4-2 and TRBJ1-2; 9 positions agree with TRBD1. Germline trimming cut 0 bases from V and 3 bases from J; bases unmatched to any gene: 11. This CDR3 is 18 amino acids long. Germline loops: CDR1 LGHNA, CDR2 YNFKEQ. CDR3 amino acids: CASSQDILGQGIDYGYTF. CDR3 nucleotide sequence: TGTGCCAGCAGCCAAGATATCCTCGGACAGGGGATTGACTATGGCTACACCTTC.

The chain has TRBV30 and TRBJ1-1, with D maybe TRBD1 (5 bases). The CDR3 spans 13 residues. Deletions cut 0 bases from V and 6 bases from J, with 11 bases between. The germline V gene has CDR1 GTSNPN and CDR2 SVGIG (reference sequence). CDR3 sequence (DNA): TGTGCCTGGAGTGTACAAGGGGTCCCTGAAGCTTTCTTT. It specifies CAWSVQGVPEAFF. Together with reference TRBV30 and TRBJ1-1, the CDR3 gives the full variable domain: SQTIHQWPATLVQPVGSPLSLECTVEGTSNPNLYWYRQAAGRGLQLLFYSVGIGQISSEVPQNLSASRPQDRQFILSSKKLLLSDSGFYLCAWSVQGVPEAFFGQGTRLTVV.

The chain combines TRBV7-9 with TRBJ2-3, with D possibly being TRBD1 (6 bases). Germline CDR1 is SEHNR and CDR2 is FQNEAQ (reference sequence). V was clipped by 1 base and J by 6 bases, with 11 bases between them. The CDR3 is 14 amino acids. The CDR3 is CASSLVQGLDTQYF. The CDR3 DNA reads as TGTGCCAGCAGCTTAGTACAGGGATTGGATACGCAGTATTTT.

The chain links TRBV18 to TRBJ1-3, with D possibly being TRBD1 (5 bases). The CDR3 is 16 residues long. Trimming cost V 5 bases and J 3 bases, with 17 bases left between them. Germline CDR1 KGHSH, CDR2 LQKENI. CDR3 sequence (DNA): TGTGCCAGCTCAGCCCTCGGGGGAAGCTTTGGAAACACCATATATTTT. Amino acid sequence: CASSALGGSFGNTIYF. Supplemented by reference TRBV18 and TRBJ1-3, the full variable domain reads NAGVMQNPRHLVRRRGQEARLRCSPMKGHSHVYWYRQLPEEGLKFMVYLQKENIIDESGMPKERFSAEFPKEGPSILRIQQVVRGDSAAYFCASSALGGSFGNTIYFGEGSWLTVV.

The gene calls are TRBV2 and TRBJ1-2, with TRBD1 matching over 9 bases. This CDR3 spans 14 amino acids. V lost 10 bases, J lost 5 bases, and 11 bases stayed unmatched. The germline gives CDR1 SNHLY, CDR2 FYNNEI. The CDR3 loop is CATRRDREGYGYTF. Here the CDR3 DNA reads TGTGCCACACGCCGGGACAGGGAAGGGTATGGCTACACCTTC.

The rearrangement uses TRBV4-1 and TRBJ2-5; 9 bases match TRBD2. With 0 bases clipped from V and 5 bases from J, the junction kept 7 bases outside the gene matches. Per the germline V gene, CDR1 is MGHRA and CDR2 is YSYEKL. This CDR3 contains 16 residues. CDR3 coding DNA: TGCGCCAGCAGCCAAGATCGTAGCGGGGGACGTGAGACCCAGTACTTC. As protein: CASSQDRSGGRETQYF.

The rearrangement joins TRBV10-3 to TRBJ1-5; 10 nucleotides align to TRBD1. The CDR3 contains 14 residues. V was pared by 4 bases and J by 4 bases, with 1 base of the junction left unmatched. Germline V gene lookup returns CDR1 ENHRY and CDR2 SYGVKD. The DNA for the CDR3 is TGTGCCATCAGTGTGGGACAGGGGAATCAGCCCCAGCATTTT. Translating gives CAISVGQGNQPQHF.

This clone was observed a handful of times. The gene calls are TRBV12-3 or TRBV12-4 and TRBJ2-7; D unresolved. V gave up 4 bases and J gave up 2 bases, with 3 bases separating them. This CDR3 has 11 amino acids. The CDR3 DNA reads TGTGCCAGCAGTTCTGCCTACGAGCAGTACTTC. Translation gives CASSSAYEQYF.

There are a few counts of this clone. V usage is TRBV4-3 and J usage is TRBJ1-2, with 7 bases fitting TRBD1. The CDR3 is 14 amino acids. The V gene's germline CDR1 is LGHNA and CDR2 YSLEER. Trimming at V came to 0 bases and at J to 2 bases, leaving 0 bases not matched to a gene. In nucleotides, the CDR3 is TGCGCCAGCAGCCAAGACAGGGGGAACTATGGCTACACCTTC. Protein: CASSQDRGNYGYTF.

This clone was seen many times. V is TRBV12-3 or TRBV12-4 and J is TRBJ1-5; 7 bases match TRBD1. The ends lost 7 bases at V and 7 bases at J; junction bases unmatched: 7. This CDR3 has 13 amino acids. CDR3 sequence: CASTVDRAQPQHF. The DNA for the CDR3 is TGTGCCAGCACCGTCGACAGGGCCCAGCCCCAGCATTTT.

The chain employs TRBV5-6 and TRBJ2-5; 10 bases line up with TRBD2. Trimming cost V 4 bases and J 3 bases; bases outside gene matches: 18. CDR3 length: 19 residues. The germline V gene has CDR1 SGHDT and CDR2 YYEEEE. CDR3 DNA: TGTGCCAGCAGCCCGGGGGGATTAGCGGGAGGAGGATGGAAAGAGACCCAGTACTTC. Amino acid sequence: CASSPGGLAGGGWKETQYF.

V gene TRBV7-9 combines with J gene TRBJ2-2; the match to TRBD2 covers 8 bases. The germline V gene encodes CDR1 SEHNR and CDR2 FQNEAQ (reference sequence). The CDR3 extends over 14 amino acids. J was trimmed by 6 bases and V by 10 bases; bases with no gene match: 10. CDR3 in amino acids: CATPGLGLAGELFF. CDR3 coding DNA: TGTGCCACCCCGGGACTAGGGTTAGCCGGGGAGCTGTTTTTT.

This sequence joins TRBV3-1 (or the pseudogene TRBV3-2) and TRBJ1-3; weak D call: TRBD1 (5 bases). CDR1 and CDR2 from the germline V gene are LGHDT and YNNKEL (reference sequence). V lost 2 bases, J lost 11 bases, and 13 bases lay in between. There are 13 residues in the CDR3. The CDR3 reads CASSQRTSTSIYF. CDR3 DNA: TGTGCCAGCAGCCAACGGACAAGTACCTCCATATATTTT.